This TCR beta chain originates from a study of beta chain features in type 1 diabetes. Study summary: Over all samples combined, fewer than 140,000,000 sorted cells were examined.

With respect to this clone: Its antigen remains unidentified.

Germline CDR1 and CDR2: SGHDT and YYEEEE. Losses at the gene ends were 3 bases for V and 3 bases for J; bases not matched to a gene: 10. This CDR3 has 17 amino acids. Regarding the study as a whole: In these data, an HLA type influence on TCRB rearrangement remained unresolved. A possible short-template PCR bias applies equally to patients and controls.

The sequenced template was cDNA made from the entire isolated RNA. Clones were read by immunoSEQ multiplex PCR, and TCRdb kept only the in-frame ones, dropping some. Of hundreds of thousands of clones detected, approximately 14% appear once; the ten largest clones hold roughly 6.7%. The specimen was central memory CD4+ T cells from blood. The TCR originated in a young man in good health. The rearrangement uses TRBV5-6 and TRBJ2-3, with 10 bases that match TRBD2. CDR3 sequence (DNA): TGTGCCAGCAGCTCGGTCTTAGCGGGGGGTCTGACAGATACGCAGTATTTT. It specifies CASSSVLAGGLTDTQYF.